The 6 T cell receptor beta chains presented below share a single source sample, sequenced in a study of blood T cell repertoires in COVID-19. Measured with immunoSEQ multiplex PCR; TCRdb has only the in-frame clones, and not every one. The data contain about 140,000 clones, about 80% of them seen just once; the ten biggest clones take up 4%. Sequencing was done on a sample of peripheral blood. These receptor sequences come from an older woman with acute or convalescent COVID-19.

This clone was found a few times. The gene calls are TRBV29-1 and TRBJ1-4, with D maybe TRBD1 (6 bases). This CDR3 contains 14 residues. V lost 5 bases, J lost 0 bases, and 10 bases lay in between. Germline V gene data show CDR1 as SQVTM and CDR2 as ANQGSEA. CDR3 DNA sequence: TGCAGCGTTTCCGGACAGTCAACTAATGAAAAACTGTTTTTT. Encoded protein: CSVSGQSTNEKLFF.

The CDR3 bases are TGTGCCTGGAGGGACAGGGTCCCGGGTTCACCCCTCCACTTT. Protein product: CAWRDRVPGSPLHF. The chain recombines TRBV30 with TRBJ1-6; 8 bases line up with TRBD1. V lost 3 bases to trimming and J lost 9 bases; unmatched junction nucleotides: 7. The CDR3 spans 14 residues. Looked up from germline, CDR1 is GTSNPN and CDR2 is SVGIG (reference sequence). Complete variable domain (other parts from reference TRBV30 and TRBJ1-6): SQTIHQWPATLVQPVGSPLSLECTVEGTSNPNLYWYRQAAGRGLQLLFYSVGIGQISSEVPQNLSASRPQDRQFILSSKKLLLSDSGFYLCAWRDRVPGSPLHFGNGTRLTVT.

This chain uses TRBV19 with TRBJ1-1; D might be TRBD1 (6 bases). This CDR3 contains 14 residues. Trimming took off 6 bases at V and 1 base at J, with 12 bases between the two ends. Germline lookup yields CDR1 LNHDA and CDR2 SQIVND (reference sequence). CDR3 coding DNA: TGTGCCAGTAGGGAGACAGGAGAGAACACTGAAGCTTTCTTT. Its protein is CASRETGENTEAFF.

This clone was seen more than once but under ten times. The rearrangement joins TRBV27 to TRBJ2-2, with 8 positions matching TRBD2. Looked up from germline, CDR1 is MNHEY and CDR2 is SMNVEV (reference sequence). V shed 8 bases and J 2 bases; nucleotides not matched to a gene: 7. The CDR3 has 15 amino acids. The CDR3 protein is CASRIAGYNTGELFF. The CDR3 region has the DNA TGTGCCAGCCGCATAGCGGGATATAACACCGGGGAGCTGTTTTTT.

This clone has only a few counts. The chain joins TRBV29-1 to TRBJ2-1; 11 nucleotides agree with TRBD2. This CDR3 contains 16 residues. V gave up 5 bases and J gave up 4 bases; unmatched junction bases: 10. Germline V gene lookup returns CDR1 SQVTM and CDR2 ANQGSEA. The CDR3 coding sequence is TGCAGCGTTCGCAATCTTCTAGCGGGAGGTTACAATGAGCAGTTCTTC. Encoded protein: CSVRNLLAGGYNEQFF.

The chain combines TRBV19 with TRBJ1-4; D is unresolved. This CDR3 has 14 amino acids. Germline-derived CDR1 and CDR2 are LNHDA and SQIVND (reference sequence). The V end was cut by 2 bases, the J end by 8 bases, with 12 bases between. The CDR3 DNA follows: TGTGCCAGTAGTATACGGCTCACGGGGGAAAAACTGTTTTTT. Residues: CASSIRLTGEKLFF.